These 25 T cell receptor beta chains were all obtained from the same sample, sequenced in a study of blood T cell repertoires in COVID-19. Using immunoSEQ multiplex PCR, the repertoire was profiled, and TCRdb retains in-frame clones only, with some absent. The sample includes fewer than 300,000 clones, approximately 80% seen only once; the top ten take around 3%. The sample taken for sequencing was peripheral blood. These receptors all come from a woman aged 55-70 years with active or convalescent COVID-19.

The rearrangement uses TRBV3-1 (or the pseudogene TRBV3-2) and TRBJ1-1; D uncertain. Germline assignment: CDR1 LGHDT and CDR2 YNNKEL (reference sequence). Trimming cost V 2 bases and J 7 bases, with 8 bases left between them. CDR3 length: 12 amino acids. The CDR3 sequence: CASSQIGREAFF. Written as DNA, the CDR3 is TGTGCCAGCAGCCAAATCGGTCGTGAAGCTTTCTTT.

The CDR3 DNA is TGTGCCAGCAGCTTAGGCGGGGGTCTCCAAGAGACCCAGTACTTC. This translates into CASSLGGGLQETQYF. This rearrangement joins TRBV5-4 to TRBJ2-5; 7 bases fit TRBD2. The CDR3 contains 15 residues. The V gene end was trimmed by 2 bases and the J gene end by 1 base; junction bases not matched to a gene: 5. Germline V lookup: CDR1 SGHNT, CDR2 YYREEE (reference sequence). Supplemented by reference TRBV5-4 and TRBJ2-5, the full variable domain reads ETGVTQSPTHLIKTRGQQVTLRCSSQSGHNTVSWYQQALGQGPQFIFQYYREEENGRGNFPPRFSGLQFPNYSSELNVNALELDDSALYLCASSLGGGLQETQYFGPGTRLLVL.

This chain links TRBV6-5 with TRBJ1-2; 8 nucleotides match TRBD1. This CDR3 contains 15 residues. Germline CDR1 MNHEY, CDR2 SVGAGI. Trimming took 6 bases from V and 4 from J; bases not matched to a gene: 10. The CDR3 loop is CASSRTGLSSYGYTF. CDR3 in DNA: TGTGCCAGCAGCCGGACAGGGTTGAGTAGCTATGGCTACACCTTC.

This chain joins TRBV6-5 and TRBJ2-2, with D unclear. The CDR3 consists of 14 residues. The germline gives CDR1 MNHEY, CDR2 SVGAGI. V lost 6 bases and J lost 0, with 8 bases in between. CDR3 coding DNA: TGTGCCAGCAGAAGAGACACGAACACCGGGGAGCTGTTTTTT. Amino acid sequence: CASRRDTNTGELFF.

This clone was counted once. V gene TRBV10-2 combines with J gene TRBJ1-1; D not certain. The CDR3 is 11 residues long. Germline loops: CDR1 WSHSY, CDR2 SAAADI. Between the trimmed V and J ends, which lost 6 bases and 5 bases, there was a span of 7 bases. CDR3 DNA sequence: TGCGCCAGCAGAGGAGGAACTGAAGCTTTCTTT. This gives the protein CASRGGTEAFF.

The genes are TRBV6-5 and TRBJ2-3; 12 nucleotides align to TRBD2. Trimming took 5 bases from V and 6 from J; bases not matched to a gene: 6. This CDR3 has 15 amino acids. Germline CDR1 and CDR2: MNHEY and SVGAGI. The CDR3 DNA follows: TGTGCCAGCAGTCAGACTAGCGGGGGCCCGGATACGCAGTATTTT. This sequence encodes CASSQTSGGPDTQYF.

This chain connects TRBV10-1 to TRBJ1-6; 7 bases line up with TRBD1. The CDR3 totals 14 residues. The V segment lost 6 bases and the J segment 7 bases; nucleotides outside the gene matches: 6. The germline CDR1 and CDR2 sequences are WNHNN and SYGVQD (reference sequence). CDR3 in amino acids: CASSRDRGNSPLHF. CDR3 coding DNA: TGCGCCAGCAGCCGGGACAGAGGGAATTCACCCCTCCACTTT.

This chain connects TRBV27 to TRBJ1-1, with D possibly being TRBD1 (6 bases). Trimming took off 4 bases at V and 4 bases at J, with 13 bases between the two ends. The CDR3 runs 14 residues. Germline V gives CDR1 MNHEY, CDR2 SMNVEV (reference sequence). CDR3 sequence: CASSSQGRITEAFF. CDR3 coding DNA: TGTGCCAGCAGTTCACAGGGAAGAATCACTGAAGCTTTCTTT.

V and J are TRBV19 and TRBJ1-4; unclear D gene. Between the trimmed V and J ends, which lost 0 bases and 5 bases, there was a span of 13 bases. Looked up from germline, CDR1 is LNHDA and CDR2 is SQIVND (reference sequence). The CDR3 covers 16 residues. The CDR3 bases are TGTGCCAGTAGTATAGACGGTGGGCCAAGAAATGAAAAACTGTTTTTT. It translates to CASSIDGGPRNEKLFF.

The J gene is TRBJ2-7, the V gene TRBV7-2, with 7 bases fitting TRBD1. The CDR3 contains 15 residues. Germline CDR1 and CDR2: SGHTA and FQGNSA. J gave up 2 bases and V 0 bases, and 4 bases lay outside the gene matches. CDR3 DNA: TGTGCCAGCAGCTTAGCCCTCGGGACAGCCTACGAGCAGTACTTC. Translating it yields CASSLALGTAYEQYF.

This chain joins TRBV4-2 and TRBJ1-5, with 8 bases fitting TRBD1. J lost 7 bases, V lost 2 bases, and 4 bases had no gene match. CDR1 and CDR2 from the germline V gene are LGHNA and YNFKEQ. The CDR3 extends over 14 amino acids. The CDR3: CASSQQGAWQPQHF. As DNA, the CDR3 is TGTGCCAGCAGCCAACAGGGGGCTTGGCAGCCCCAGCATTTT.

The chain is built from TRBV5-6 and TRBJ2-7; no reliable D call. There are 13 residues in the CDR3. V was shortened by 3 bases and J by 5 bases, with 12 bases between the two germline ends. The germline gives CDR1 SGHDT, CDR2 YYEEEE. The CDR3 DNA reads as TGTGCCAGCAGCTCTGACACTCCCCACGAGCAGTACTTC. Translated: CASSSDTPHEQYF.

The CDR3 sequence: CASSPPRQGIYEQYF. CDR3 coding DNA: TGTGCCAGCAGCCCCCCGCGACAGGGGATCTACGAGCAGTACTTC. The gene calls are TRBV7-9 and TRBJ2-7, with 8 nucleotides matching TRBD1. V lost 5 bases to trimming and J lost 3 bases; unmatched junction nucleotides: 9. The CDR3 covers 15 residues. Germline V gives CDR1 SEHNR, CDR2 FQNEAQ (reference sequence).

This clone came up once. CDR3 sequence reads: CASSQDGAERNYGYTF. The CDR3 region has the DNA TGCGCCAGCAGCCAAGATGGGGCAGAGAGAAACTATGGCTACACCTTC. The genes are TRBV4-3 and TRBJ1-2, with a possible D match to TRBD1 (5 bases). The germline V and J ends were trimmed by 0 bases and 2 bases, with 13 bases remaining between them. The CDR3 runs to 16 residues. The germline V gene encodes CDR1 LGHNA and CDR2 YSLEER.

The chain employs TRBV29-1 and TRBJ2-7; D is possibly TRBD1 (5 bases). Trimming took 1 base from V and 2 from J, leaving 9 bases between them. The CDR3 totals 13 residues. Germline CDR1 is SQVTM and CDR2 is ANQGSEA. CDR3 bases: TGCAGCGTTGAAGGGACATCAACCTACGAGCAGTACTTC. This codes for CSVEGTSTYEQYF.

This chain uses TRBV7-3 with TRBJ1-1, with D unclear. V lost 1 base, J lost 6 bases, and 15 bases lay in between. The CDR3 has 15 amino acids. Per the germline V gene, CDR1 is SGHTA and CDR2 is FQGTGA. This CDR3 is CASSLSPGKEAEAFF. The CDR3 DNA reads as TGTGCCAGCAGCTTAAGTCCGGGGAAAGAGGCTGAAGCTTTCTTT. The full variable domain, rest sourced from reference TRBV7-3 and TRBJ1-1, is GAGVSQTPSNKVTEKGKYVELRCDPISGHTALYWYRQSLGQGPEFLIYFQGTGAADDSGLPNDRFFAVRPEGSVSTLKIQRTERGDSAVYLCASSLSPGKEAEAFFGQGTRLTVV.

J is TRBJ1-6 and V is TRBV28, with unresolved D. This CDR3 has 16 amino acids. CDR1 and CDR2 from the germline V gene are MDHEN and SYDVKM. V shed 5 bases and J shed 4 bases, with 15 bases lying between them. The DNA for the CDR3 is TGTGCCAGCAGTCCCTTGGGGAGGGTATATAATTCACCCCTCCACTTT. Translating it yields CASSPLGRVYNSPLHF.

This clone was found once. The rearrangement uses TRBV6-6 and TRBJ1-5; no reliable D call. Trimming took 5 bases from V and 0 from J, leaving 8 bases between them. This CDR3 is built from 14 residues. The germline V gene encodes CDR1 MNHNY and CDR2 SVGAGI (reference sequence). CDR3 residues: CASSPRNSNQPQHF. The CDR3 DNA reads TGTGCCAGCAGTCCCAGGAATAGCAATCAGCCCCAGCATTTT.

The chain is built from TRBV12-3 or TRBV12-4 and TRBJ1-3; D is uncertain. With 11 bases removed from V and 0 bases from J, the gap between germline ends came to 8 bases. The CDR3 has 12 residues. The CDR3 sequence is CAGGFSGNTIYF. The CDR3 DNA is TGTGCCGGCGGCTTCTCTGGAAACACCATATATTTT.

DNA for the CDR3: TGTGCCAGTAGTTCGTCAGGGGGCTACACCATATATTTT. It yields the protein CASSSSGGYTIYF. The chain couples TRBV19 to TRBJ1-3; 8 bases align to TRBD1. The CDR3 spans 13 residues. V shed 5 bases, J shed 8 bases, and the junction held 5 bases outside the gene matches. Looked up from germline, CDR1 is LNHDA and CDR2 is SQIVND (reference sequence). Variable domain in full (rest from reference TRBV19 and TRBJ1-3): DGGITQSPKYLFRKEGQNVTLSCEQNLNHDAMYWYRQDPGQGLRLIYYSQIVNDFQKGDIAEGYSVSREKKESFPLTVTSAQKNPTAFYLCASSSSGGYTIYFGEGSWLTVV.

The J gene is TRBJ2-5, the V gene TRBV14; D ambiguous. V was trimmed by 4 bases and J by 6 bases, leaving 6 bases between them. The length of the CDR3 is 11 residues. From germline, CDR1 is SGHDN and CDR2 FVKESK. The CDR3 loop is CASSRWQTQYF. CDR3 coding DNA: TGTGCCAGCAGCCGTTGGCAGACCCAGTACTTC.

The chain has TRBV6-5 and TRBJ2-7; 7 nucleotides agree with TRBD2. Germline V gene sequence: CDR1 MNHEY, CDR2 SVGAGI. V was clipped by 10 bases and J by 4 bases; unmatched bases: 16. The CDR3 is 15 residues long. CDR3 region: CAIPPGGEFTYEQYF. The CDR3 DNA reads TGTGCCATCCCCCCTGGGGGGGAGTTTACGTACGAGCAGTACTTC.

The rearrangement uses TRBV7-8 and TRBJ1-4, with D uncertain. CDR1 and CDR2 from the germline V gene are SGHVS and FQNEAQ. With 1 base removed from V and 0 bases from J, the gap between germline ends came to 6 bases. The CDR3 spans 15 residues. The DNA for the CDR3 is TGTGCCAGCAGCTTAGGCGCCGCAACTAATGAAAAACTGTTTTTT. This sequence encodes CASSLGAATNEKLFF.

This chain uses TRBV18 with TRBJ1-5; no definite D call. Germline lookup yields CDR1 KGHSH and CDR2 LQKENI. The length of the CDR3 is 15 residues. The V end was cut by 3 bases, the J end by 4 bases, with 13 bases between. This CDR3 reads CASSPARVENQPQHF. The CDR3 DNA reads as TGTGCCAGCTCACCGGCTCGAGTGGAGAATCAGCCCCAGCATTTT. Complete variable domain (other parts from reference TRBV18 and TRBJ1-5): NAGVMQNPRHLVRRRGQEARLRCSPMKGHSHVYWYRQLPEEGLKFMVYLQKENIIDESGMPKERFSAEFPKEGPSILRIQQVVRGDSAAYFCASSPARVENQPQHFGDGTRLSIL.

The J gene is TRBJ2-7, the V gene TRBV7-2; 9 bases are a match to TRBD2. V lost 5 bases and J lost 2; bases outside the gene matches: 4. CDR1 is SGHTA, CDR2 FQGNSA, per germline. This CDR3 is built from 14 residues. As DNA, the CDR3 is TGTGCCAGCAGCGAGACTAGCGGAGCCTACGAGCAGTACTTC. Translated: CASSETSGAYEQYF.